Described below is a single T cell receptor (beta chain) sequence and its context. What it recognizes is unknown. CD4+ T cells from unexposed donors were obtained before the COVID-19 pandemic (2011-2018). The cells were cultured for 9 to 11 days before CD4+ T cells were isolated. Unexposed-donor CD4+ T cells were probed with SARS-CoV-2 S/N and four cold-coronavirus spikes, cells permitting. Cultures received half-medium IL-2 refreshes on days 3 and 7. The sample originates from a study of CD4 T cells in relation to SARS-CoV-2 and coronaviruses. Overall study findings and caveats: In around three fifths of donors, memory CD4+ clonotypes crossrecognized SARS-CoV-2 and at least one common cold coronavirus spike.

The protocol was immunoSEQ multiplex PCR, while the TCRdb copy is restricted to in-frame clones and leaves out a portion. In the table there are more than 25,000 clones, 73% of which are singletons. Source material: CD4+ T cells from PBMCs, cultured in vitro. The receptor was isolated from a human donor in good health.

The CDR3 DNA reads as TGCAGCTTCCACAGGGTGTTGAACACCGGGGAGCTGTTTTTT. Its protein is CSFHRVLNTGELFF. V usage is TRBV29-1 and J usage is TRBJ2-2, with D possibly being TRBD1 (6 bases). Germline V gene lookup returns CDR1 SQVTM and CDR2 ANQGSEA. Trimming removed 8 bases at V and 1 base at J, with 14 bases between. The CDR3 contains 14 residues.